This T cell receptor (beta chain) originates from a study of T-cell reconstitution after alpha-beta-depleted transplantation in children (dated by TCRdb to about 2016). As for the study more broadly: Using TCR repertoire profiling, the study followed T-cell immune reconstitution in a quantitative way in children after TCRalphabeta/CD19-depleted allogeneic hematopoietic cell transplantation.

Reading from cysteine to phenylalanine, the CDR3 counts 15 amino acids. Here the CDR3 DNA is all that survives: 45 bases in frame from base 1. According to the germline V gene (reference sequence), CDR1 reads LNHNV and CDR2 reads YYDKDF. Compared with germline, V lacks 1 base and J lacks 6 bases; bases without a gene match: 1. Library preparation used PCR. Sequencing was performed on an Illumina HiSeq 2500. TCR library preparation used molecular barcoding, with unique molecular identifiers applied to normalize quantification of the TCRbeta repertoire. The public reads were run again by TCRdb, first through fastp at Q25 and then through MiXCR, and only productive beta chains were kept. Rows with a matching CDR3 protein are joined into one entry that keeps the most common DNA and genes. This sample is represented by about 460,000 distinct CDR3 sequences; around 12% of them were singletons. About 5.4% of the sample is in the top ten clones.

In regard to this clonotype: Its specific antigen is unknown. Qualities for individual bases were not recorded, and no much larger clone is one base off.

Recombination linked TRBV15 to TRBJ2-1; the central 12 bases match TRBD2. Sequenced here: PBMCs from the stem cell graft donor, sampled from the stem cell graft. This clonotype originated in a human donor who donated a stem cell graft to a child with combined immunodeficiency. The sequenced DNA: TGTGCCACCAGCAGAGTGACTAGCGGGGGCAATGAGCAGTTCTTC. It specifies CATSRVTSGGNEQFF.